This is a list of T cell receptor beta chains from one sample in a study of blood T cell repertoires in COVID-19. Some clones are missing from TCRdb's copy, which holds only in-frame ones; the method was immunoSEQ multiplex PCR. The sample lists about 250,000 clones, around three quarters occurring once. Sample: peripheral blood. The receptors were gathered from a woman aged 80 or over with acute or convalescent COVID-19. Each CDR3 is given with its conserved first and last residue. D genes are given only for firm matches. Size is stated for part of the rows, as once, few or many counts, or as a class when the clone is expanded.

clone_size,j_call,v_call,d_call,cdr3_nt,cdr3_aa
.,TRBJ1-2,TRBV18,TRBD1,TGTGCCAGCTCACCCTTCGGACAGGGGGCGATTAACTATGGCTACACCTTC,CASSPFGQGAINYGYTF
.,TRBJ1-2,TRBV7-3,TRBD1,TGTGCCAGCAGCTTAACAGGGACAGGGGACTATGGCTACACCTTC,CASSLTGTGDYGYTF
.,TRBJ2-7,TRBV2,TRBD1,TGTGCCAGCAGTAATCAGGGGGCACTGTACGAGCAGTACTTC,CASSNQGALYEQYF
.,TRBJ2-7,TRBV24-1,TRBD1,TGTGCCACCAGTGACCGCGCCTCAGAGGGGGCCCACGAGCAGTACTTC,CATSDRASEGAHEQYF
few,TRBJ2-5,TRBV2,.,TGTGCCAGCACGAAAGGAGGGCAGGGAAGGGAGACCCAGTACTTC,CASTKGGQGRETQYF
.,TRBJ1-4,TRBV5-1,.,TGCGCCAGCAGCTTGGCCACGGAGGGTGGAAAACTGTTTTTT,CASSLATEGGKLFF
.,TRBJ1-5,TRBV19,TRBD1,TGTGCCACCCCACTGACAGGGTATCAGCCCCAGCATTTT,CATPLTGYQPQHF
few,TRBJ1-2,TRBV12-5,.,TGTGCTAGTGTCGGACAGTCTAACTATGGCTACACCTTC,CASVGQSNYGYTF
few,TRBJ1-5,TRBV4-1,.,TGCGCCAGCAGCCAAGATGGGGGGACGAGCAATCAGCCCCAGCATTTT,CASSQDGGTSNQPQHF
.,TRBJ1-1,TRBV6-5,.,TGTGCCAGCAGTTACACCCAGGGACTGCTGAACACTGAAGCTTTCTTT,CASSYTQGLLNTEAFF
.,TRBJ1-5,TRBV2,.,TGTGCCAGCAGAACCGGGAGTCTAAGGATGGGCAATCAGCCCCAGCATTTT,CASRTGSLRMGNQPQHF
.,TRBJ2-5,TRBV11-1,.,TGTGCCAGCAGCCTCACCTTCGGAGGGCAAGAGACCCAGTACTTC,CASSLTFGGQETQYF
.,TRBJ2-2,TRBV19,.,TGTGCCAGTAGTAAGGGGCACAAAGAGTACACCGGGGAGCTGTTTTTT,CASSKGHKEYTGELFF
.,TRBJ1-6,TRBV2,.,TGTGCCAGCAGTGACCTGGCAGGGAATTCACCCCTCCACTTT,CASSDLAGNSPLHF
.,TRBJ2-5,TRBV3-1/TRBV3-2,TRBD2,TGTGCCAGCAGCCAAGATCTACTAGCGGGAGTTGAGACCCAGTACTTC,CASSQDLLAGVETQYF
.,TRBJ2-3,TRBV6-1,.,TGTGCCAGCATTCGCGAGGGCACAGATACGCAGTATTTT,CASIREGTDTQYF
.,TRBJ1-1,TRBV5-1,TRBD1,TGCGCCAGCAAATCGGGACAGCCGAACACTGAAGCTTTCTTT,CASKSGQPNTEAFF
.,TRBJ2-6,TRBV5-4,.,TGTGCCAGCAGCTTGCAGGGGCCTGGGGCCAACGTCCTGACTTTC,CASSLQGPGANVLTF
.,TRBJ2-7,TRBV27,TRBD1,TGTGCCAGCAGTCACACAGGGGGGCTTTTGCCGGCGCAGTACTTC,CASSHTGGLLPAQYF
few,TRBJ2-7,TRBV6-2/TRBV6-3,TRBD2,TGTGCCAGCAGTCCCCCGCCGGGAGGGAACGAGCAGTACTTC,CASSPPPGGNEQYF
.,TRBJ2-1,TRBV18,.,TGTGCCAGCTCACCAAGCCTGAGCTCCTACAATGAGCAGTTCTTC,CASSPSLSSYNEQFF
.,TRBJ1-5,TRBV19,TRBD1,TGTGCCAGTAGTCTGGTGGACAGGGGATATCAGCCCCAGCATTTT,CASSLVDRGYQPQHF
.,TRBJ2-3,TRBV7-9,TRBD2,TGTGCCAGCAGCTTAGTTGGCGGGAGTGGAGATACGCAGTATTTT,CASSLVGGSGDTQYF
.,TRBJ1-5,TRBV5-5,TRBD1,TGTGCCAGCAGCCTCGGGACAGGGGTCAATCAGCCCCAGCATTTT,CASSLGTGVNQPQHF
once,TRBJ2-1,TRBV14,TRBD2,TGTGCCAGCAGCCAAGCCCTGCTAGCGGGGGGATACAATGAGCAGTTCTTC,CASSQALLAGGYNEQFF